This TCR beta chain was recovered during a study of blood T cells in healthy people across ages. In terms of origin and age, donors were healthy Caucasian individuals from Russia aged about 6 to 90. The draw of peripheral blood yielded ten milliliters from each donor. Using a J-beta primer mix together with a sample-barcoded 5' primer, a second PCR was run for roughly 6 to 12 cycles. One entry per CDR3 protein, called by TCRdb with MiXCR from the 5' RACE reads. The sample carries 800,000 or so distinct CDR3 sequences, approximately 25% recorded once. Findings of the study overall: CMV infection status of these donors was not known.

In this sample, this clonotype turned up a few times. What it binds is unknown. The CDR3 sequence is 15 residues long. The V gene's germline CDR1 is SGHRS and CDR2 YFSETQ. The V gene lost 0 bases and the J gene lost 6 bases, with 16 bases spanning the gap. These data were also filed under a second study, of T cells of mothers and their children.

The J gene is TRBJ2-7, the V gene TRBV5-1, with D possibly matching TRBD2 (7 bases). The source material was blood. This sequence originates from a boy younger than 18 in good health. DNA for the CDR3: TGCGCCAGCAGCTTGGATACGGGGGGCCAGGTCGAGCAGTACTTC. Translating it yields CASSLDTGGQVEQYF.